This passage covers 32 T cell receptor beta chains from one sample sequenced in a study of patients and donors after allogeneic stem cell transplantation (dated by TCRdb to 2018 to 2021). Receptors were amplified or captured by RT-PCR. Sequencer: NextSeq 550. Clones were called with MiXCR by TCRdb after fastp trimmed the public reads at Q25, and only in-frame beta chains were retained. Every CDR3 protein is listed once, alongside the most common genes and DNA of its rows. The sample data list approximately 170,000 distinct CDR3 sequences, and more than 20% of these were observed just once. The top ten constitute 25% to 30% of the sample. Material for sequencing was blood, either unsorted or a sorted T cell fraction (not recorded which). These receptor sequences come from a human donor who was either an allogeneic HSCT recipient or a stem cell or donor lymphocyte infusion donor (not recorded which). It is not recorded whose cells these are; they may come from a transplant donor.

Only a few counts were recorded for this clonotype. The V call is TRBV4-3, the J call TRBJ1-5; 8 bases align to TRBD1. Germline lookup yields CDR1 LGHNA and CDR2 YSLEER. The CDR3 length is 17 residues. Trimming took 0 bases from V and 6 from J; bases not matched to a gene: 10. This CDR3 reads CASSQEMGQALAQPQHF. The CDR3 nucleotides are TGCGCCAGCAGCCAAGAAATGGGACAGGCTCTAGCTCAGCCCCAGCATTTT.

The chain employs TRBV7-2 and TRBJ1-5, with D possibly TRBD1 on 6 matching bases. The length of the CDR3 is 16 residues. Per the germline V gene, CDR1 is SGHTA and CDR2 is FQGNSA. The V and J ends lost 2 bases and 5 bases respectively, with 16 bases between them. The CDR3 region is CASSLFSGGAYQPQHF. CDR3 coding DNA: TGTGCCAGCAGCTTATTCTCCGGGGGCGCTTATCAGCCCCAGCATTTT.

This clonotype was counted between two and nine times. This chain links TRBV5-1 with TRBJ2-6; D remains ambiguous. Trimming shortened V by 0 bases and J by 1 base, and 11 bases separated the two germline ends. The CDR3 is 17 residues long. The V gene's germline CDR1 is SGHRS and CDR2 YFSETQ. The CDR3 here is CASSLGPQQSGANVLTF. The CDR3 nucleotides read TGCGCCAGCAGCTTGGGGCCCCAACAGTCTGGGGCCAACGTCCTGACTTTC. Supplemented by reference TRBV5-1 and TRBJ2-6, the full variable domain reads KAGVTQTPRYLIKTRGQQVTLSCSPISGHRSVSWYQQTPGQGLQFLFEYFSETQRNKGNFPGRFSGRQFSNSRSEMNVSTLELGDSALYLCASSLGPQQSGANVLTFGAGSRLTVL.

This clonotype appeared a few times. This chain connects TRBV5-1 to TRBJ1-4; TRBD1 might be the D (5 bases). The CDR3 runs 12 residues. Trimming cost V 3 bases and J 13 bases, with 13 bases left between them. Germline V CDR1 and CDR2: SGHRS, YFSETQ. The CDR3 loop reads CASSSGGSGLFF. CDR3 coding DNA: TGCGCCAGCAGCTCCGGGGGGAGCGGACTGTTTTTT.

The chain couples TRBV4-1 to TRBJ2-7; the D gene could be TRBD1 or TRBD2 (5 bases each). Between the trimmed V and J ends, which lost 3 bases and 4 bases, there was a span of 10 bases. The CDR3 spans 13 residues. CDR1 and CDR2 from the germline V gene are MGHRA and YSYEKL. CDR3 DNA sequence: TGCGCCAGCAGCCACCCCGGGGCATACGAGCAGTACTTC. Translated: CASSHPGAYEQYF.

There are many counts of this clonotype. The chain joins TRBV6-6 to TRBJ1-1; TRBD1 agrees at 7 bases. CDR3 length: 14 amino acids. J gave up 7 bases and V 1 base, and 6 bases lay outside the gene matches. The germline gives CDR1 MNHNY, CDR2 SVGAGI (reference sequence). CDR3 protein: CASSYYLRDSEAFF. The CDR3 DNA follows: TGTGCCAGCAGTTACTATCTACGGGACAGTGAAGCTTTCTTT.

This clonotype was recorded a few times. The chain recombines TRBV10-3 with TRBJ1-2; D is unclear. V was pared by 0 bases and J by 4 bases, with 6 bases between. The germline V gene encodes CDR1 ENHRY and CDR2 SYGVKD. The CDR3 is 13 amino acids. CDR3: CAISESEVYGYTF. In DNA, the CDR3 is TGTGCCATCAGTGAGTCTGAAGTCTATGGCTACACCTTC.

This clonotype was detected only a few times. This sequence joins TRBV4-1 and TRBJ1-1; tentative D call: TRBD1 (5 bases). Germline V gene data show CDR1 as MGHRA and CDR2 as YSYEKL. With 0 bases removed from V and 4 bases from J, the gap between germline ends came to 15 bases. The CDR3 runs to 16 residues. The CDR3 DNA follows: TGCGCCAGCAGCCAAGATGCTAGGGGAGAAAGCACTGAAGCTTTCTTT. Protein sequence: CASSQDARGESTEAFF.

This clonotype was seen more than once but under ten times. The chain recombines TRBV20-1 with TRBJ2-7; 7 nucleotides align to TRBD2. The CDR3 covers 14 residues. Germline loops: CDR1 DFQATT, CDR2 SNEGSKA (reference sequence). J lost 2 bases, V lost 3 bases, and 7 bases had no gene match. This CDR3 is CSASGGWNAYEQYF. Written as DNA, the CDR3 is TGCAGTGCTAGCGGGGGGTGGAATGCCTACGAGCAGTACTTC.

V usage is TRBV6-2 or TRBV6-3 and J usage is TRBJ1-1; no reliable D call. Germline V gene lookup returns CDR1 MNHEY and CDR2 SVGEGT. V dropped 2 bases and J dropped 0 bases, with 10 bases sitting between them. The CDR3 covers 15 residues. The CDR3 is CASSYGPRVNTEAFF. The CDR3 nucleotides are TGTGCCAGCAGTTACGGGCCCAGAGTGAACACTGAAGCTTTCTTT.

This clonotype was detected only a few times. The V call is TRBV2, the J call TRBJ2-2; no reliable D call. Per germline, CDR1 SNHLY and CDR2 FYNNEI. The CDR3 extends over 14 amino acids. Between the trimmed V and J ends, which lost 6 bases and 1 base, there was a span of 9 bases. The chain's CDR3 is CASRNDGNTGELFF. In nucleotides, the CDR3 is TGTGCCAGCAGGAACGACGGGAACACCGGGGAGCTGTTTTTT. Filled out from reference TRBV2 and TRBJ2-2, the complete variable domain reads EPEVTQTPSHQVTQMGQEVILRCVPISNHLYFYWYRQILGQKVEFLVSFYNNEISEKSEIFDDQFSVERPDGSNFTLKIRSTKLEDSAMYFCASRNDGNTGELFFGEGSRLTVL.

The gene calls are TRBV29-1 and TRBJ2-3, with D tentatively TRBD1 (5 bases). Trimming left V 0 bases short and J 4 bases short, with 8 bases between. Germline V gene data show CDR1 as SQVTM and CDR2 as ANQGSEA. CDR3 length: 13 residues. CDR3 DNA: TGCAGCGTTGAAGAATGGGGCCCAGATACGCAGTATTTT. Protein product: CSVEEWGPDTQYF.

This chain uses TRBV5-1 with TRBJ1-1, with 8 bases matching TRBD1. The CDR3 has 14 amino acids. Germline CDR1 SGHRS, CDR2 YFSETQ. V was clipped by 4 bases and J by 5 bases; unmatched bases: 7. The CDR3 region is CASSPDRGGTEAFF. For the CDR3, the DNA is TGCGCCAGCAGCCCAGACAGGGGCGGGACTGAAGCTTTCTTT.

The V gene is TRBV6-2 or TRBV6-3, the J gene TRBJ1-2; no clear D gene. Per germline, CDR1 MNHEY and CDR2 SVGEGT. CDR3 length equals 11 residues. V lost 2 bases, J lost 7 bases, and 5 bases lay in between. The CDR3 nucleotides read TGTGCCAGCAGTTACCCGGCTGGCTACACCTTC. Protein: CASSYPAGYTF.

CDR3 amino acids: CASSLGPGLAYEQYF. CDR3 nucleotide sequence: TGTGCCAGCAGCTTAGGCCCCGGACTAGCCTACGAGCAGTACTTC. The chain has TRBV7-9 and TRBJ2-7; 7 bases agree with TRBD2. CDR1 is SEHNR, CDR2 FQNEAQ, per germline (reference sequence). V gave up 1 base and J gave up 2 bases; unmatched junction bases: 5. This CDR3 has 15 residues.

The chain recombines TRBV6-5 with TRBJ2-5; the D is unclear. Looked up from germline, CDR1 is MNHEY and CDR2 is SVGAGI. There are 13 residues in the CDR3. Between the trimmed V and J ends, which lost 6 bases and 0 bases, there was a span of 8 bases. CDR3 sequence: CASRSPYQETQYF. The CDR3 DNA is TGTGCCAGCAGAAGTCCGTACCAAGAGACCCAGTACTTC.

The rearrangement joins TRBV5-1 to TRBJ1-1; possible D gene TRBD1, 6 bases. Germline CDR1 SGHRS, CDR2 YFSETQ. The V end was cut by 5 bases, the J end by 3 bases, with 11 bases between. This CDR3 comprises 13 residues. The CDR3, as DNA: TGCGCCAGCAGGTCTCCAGGGGACACTGAAGCTTTCTTT. Translating it yields CASRSPGDTEAFF.

The J gene is TRBJ2-3, the V gene TRBV7-2; D may correspond to TRBD1 or TRBD2 (6 bases each). CDR1 and CDR2 (germline): SGHTA, FQGNSA. The V and J ends lost 3 bases and 3 bases respectively, with 10 bases between them. The CDR3 has 14 amino acids. Written as DNA, the CDR3 is TGTGCCAGCAGCTTTGGAGGGGGGACAGATACGCAGTATTTT. This translates into CASSFGGGTDTQYF.

The genes are TRBV19 and TRBJ2-3; possibly TRBD1 for D (5 bases). Trimming took 9 bases from V and 1 from J, leaving 11 bases between them. The CDR3 has 13 amino acids. Germline loops: CDR1 LNHDA, CDR2 SQIVND (reference sequence). DNA of the CDR3: TGTGCCAGCCGGACACCCCGCACAGATACGCAGTATTTT. Its translation: CASRTPRTDTQYF.

At least ten counts were recorded for this clonotype. The CDR3 sequence is CASSLDGSNQPQHF. CDR3 DNA: TGTGCCAGCAGTTTAGACGGAAGCAATCAGCCCCAGCATTTT. This rearrangement joins TRBV27 to TRBJ1-5; D is ambiguous. V was trimmed by 2 bases and J by 1 base, leaving 6 bases between them. The CDR3 is made up of 14 amino acids. The germline V gene encodes CDR1 MNHEY and CDR2 SMNVEV (reference sequence).

The V and J genes are TRBV5-1 and TRBJ1-6, with 10 bases that match TRBD1. This CDR3 has 14 residues. V shed 4 bases and J 8 bases; nucleotides not matched to a gene: 3. Looked up from germline, CDR1 is SGHRS and CDR2 is YFSETQ. CDR3 DNA sequence: TGCGCCAGCAGCGACGGACAGGGGGATTCACCCCTCCACTTT. It yields the protein CASSDGQGDSPLHF.

To note about this clonotype: A read error may be the cause here, since a much bigger clone is one base away. CDR3 amino acids: CSAVDPTQGAFGCTF. CDR3 nucleotide sequence: TGCAGTGCTGTAGATCCAACACAGGGGGCGTTTGGCTGCACCTTC. The chain uses TRBV20-1 and TRBJ1-2; TRBD1 matches at 9 bases. The germline gives CDR1 DFQATT, CDR2 SNEGSKA (reference sequence). This CDR3 has 15 residues.

The chain is built from TRBV20-1 and TRBJ2-3; D not resolved. The V end was cut by 3 bases, the J end by 6 bases, with 10 bases between. This CDR3 spans 12 amino acids. Per germline, CDR1 DFQATT and CDR2 SNEGSKA (reference sequence). CDR3 coding DNA: TGCAGTGCTAGCCCCTTCGAGGATACGCAGTATTTT. Translated: CSASPFEDTQYF.

This sequence joins TRBV5-5 and TRBJ1-2, with a possible D match to TRBD1 (5 bases). The V end was cut by 4 bases, the J end by 3 bases, with 13 bases between. The CDR3 runs 14 residues. Germline V gene sequence: CDR1 SGHKS, CDR2 YYEKEE (reference sequence). The CDR3 is CASSRGTTYYGYTF. The CDR3 DNA follows: TGTGCCAGCAGCCGGGGGACCACCTACTATGGCTACACCTTC.

This clonotype was seen more than once but under ten times. The gene calls are TRBV24-1 and TRBJ2-2, with 10 bases lining up with TRBD2. The germline CDR1 and CDR2 sequences are KGHDR and SFDVKD. This CDR3 region has 16 residues. The V and J ends lost 7 bases and 5 bases, in that order; junction bases with no gene match: 9. DNA for the CDR3: TGTGCCACCAGCGGAGGACTAGCGGAAGAGACCGGGGAGCTGTTTTTT. It encodes CATSGGLAEETGELFF.

A few counts support this clonotype. The rearrangement uses TRBV12-3 or TRBV12-4 and TRBJ1-1; possible D gene TRBD1, 5 bases. The CDR3 length is 17 residues. V gave up 3 bases and J gave up 3 bases, with 20 bases separating them. This CDR3 reads CASSLSVWGRGDTEAFF. The CDR3 DNA sequence: TGTGCCAGCAGTTTGTCTGTTTGGGGGAGAGGGGACACTGAAGCTTTCTTT.

The chain combines TRBV18 with TRBJ2-4; TRBD2 is a possible D gene (5 bases). The CDR3 covers 17 residues. V was trimmed by 3 bases and J by 0 bases, leaving 15 bases between them. Germline V gives CDR1 KGHSH, CDR2 LQKENI. The CDR3: CASSPSTRQLAKNIQYF. The CDR3, as DNA: TGTGCCAGCTCACCGTCAACTAGACAACTAGCCAAAAACATTCAGTACTTC.

This clonotype turned up a few times. The chain uses TRBV5-1 and TRBJ1-1; D unresolved. Looked up from germline, CDR1 is SGHRS and CDR2 is YFSETQ. This CDR3 comprises 16 residues. Trimming took 0 bases from V and 0 from J, leaving 12 bases between them. CDR3 sequence reads: CASSLAAVTLNTEAFF. Written as DNA, the CDR3 is TGCGCCAGCAGCTTGGCGGCCGTAACCCTGAACACTGAAGCTTTCTTT.

The rearrangement uses TRBV18 and TRBJ2-1; D is perhaps TRBD1 or TRBD2 (5 bases each). The CDR3 has 16 residues. The V gene lost 0 bases and the J gene lost 0 bases, with 9 bases spanning the gap. The germline V gene has CDR1 KGHSH and CDR2 LQKENI. The CDR3 nucleotides read TGTGCCAGCTCACCACCGAAGGGGAGCTCCTACAATGAGCAGTTCTTC. Protein: CASSPPKGSSYNEQFF.

This rearrangement joins TRBV29-1 to TRBJ2-3; TRBD2 aligns across 7 bases. The CDR3 runs to 13 residues. In germline, CDR1 is SQVTM, CDR2 ANQGSEA. The junction had 6 bases not matched to a gene; V was cut back by 6 bases and J by 3 bases. The CDR3 DNA follows: TGCAGCGTCGGGACTACACTTACAGATACGCAGTATTTT. Protein product: CSVGTTLTDTQYF.

This rearrangement joins TRBV5-1 to TRBJ2-7, with D possibly being TRBD1 (5 bases). With 0 bases removed from V and 0 bases from J, the gap between germline ends came to 10 bases. Germline loops: CDR1 SGHRS, CDR2 YFSETQ. The CDR3 contains 15 residues. The DNA for the CDR3 is TGCGCCAGCAGCTTGGTTCTCGACAGCTCCTACGAGCAGTACTTC. It codes for CASSLVLDSSYEQYF. Using reference TRBV5-1 and TRBJ2-7 for the parts outside the CDR3, the full variable domain is KAGVTQTPRYLIKTRGQQVTLSCSPISGHRSVSWYQQTPGQGLQFLFEYFSETQRNKGNFPGRFSGRQFSNSRSEMNVSTLELGDSALYLCASSLVLDSSYEQYFGPGTRLTVT.

This chain uses TRBV30 with TRBJ1-1, with D hard to call. The CDR3 runs to 13 residues. With 2 bases removed from V and 0 bases from J, the gap between germline ends came to 7 bases. Germline V CDR1 and CDR2: GTSNPN, SVGIG (reference sequence). The CDR3 coding sequence is TGTGCCTGGAGTATGCCAGTGAACACTGAAGCTTTCTTT. It translates to CAWSMPVNTEAFF.